Presented here are 17 T cell receptor beta chains from one specimen sequenced in a study of early T cells in non-severe SARS-CoV-2 infection. Each CDR3 protein gets one entry after TCRdb re-called the 5' RACE reads with MiXCR. The sample carries approximately 71,000 distinct CDR3 sequences, 10% to 15% recorded once. Sequencing input: whole blood. The receptors originated from an adult who was a healthcare worker with PCR-confirmed SARS-CoV-2 infection or an uninfected control (not recorded which).

The J gene is TRBJ1-5, the V gene TRBV10-3, with TRBD1 identical over 7 bases. V trimming: 2 bases; J trimming: 1 base; junction bases outside the gene matches: 2. The CDR3 is made up of 15 amino acids. In germline, CDR1 is ENHRY, CDR2 SYGVKD. The DNA for the CDR3 is TGTGCCATCAGTGAGACCAGGGGGAGCAATCAGCCCCAGCATTTT. Translation gives CAISETRGSNQPQHF.

The chain has TRBV12-3 or TRBV12-4 and TRBJ2-3, with 9 bases identical to TRBD1. The V segment lost 5 bases and the J segment 3 bases; nucleotides outside the gene matches: 6. The CDR3 is 15 residues long. The DNA of the CDR3 is TGTGCCAGCAGTGACAGGGGGACCCCGACAGATACGCAGTATTTT. It translates to CASSDRGTPTDTQYF.

This clonotype was observed a handful of times. V gene TRBV3-1 combines with J gene TRBJ2-3; TRBD2 agrees at 7 bases. The germline CDR1 and CDR2 sequences are LGHDT and YNNKEL (reference sequence). The CDR3 has 17 residues. The ends lost 5 bases at V and 1 base at J; junction bases unmatched: 12. CDR3 loop: CASSSSSKRGRTDTQYF. The DNA for the CDR3 is TGTGCCAGCAGCTCAAGCAGTAAGCGGGGCCGCACAGATACGCAGTATTTT.

V gene TRBV11-2 combines with J gene TRBJ1-3; D is undetermined. Trimming took off 2 bases at V and 0 bases at J, with 11 bases between the two ends. Germline CDR1 and CDR2: SGHAT and FQNNGV. This CDR3 has 16 residues. Written as DNA, the CDR3 is TGTGCCAGCAGCTTACAGCGGGGTAACTCTGGAAACACCATATATTTT. This sequence encodes CASSLQRGNSGNTIYF.

The table lists this clonotype with many counts. The chain is built from TRBV6-2 or TRBV6-3 and TRBJ1-6; maybe TRBD1 (5 bases). CDR3 size: 15 residues. Germline V gene sequence: CDR1 MNHEY, CDR2 SVGEGT. With 7 bases removed from V and 10 bases from J, the gap between germline ends came to 20 bases. CDR3 coding DNA: TGTGCCAGCACTCCCTGGGTAGGGGTTGACTCACCCCTCCACTTT. It specifies CASTPWVGVDSPLHF.

This clonotype was seen ten or more times. In DNA, the CDR3 is TGTGCCAGCAGCTTACTGGGCTTCTCCTACAATGAGCAGTTCTTC. This translates into CASSLLGFSYNEQFF. The chain combines TRBV7-8 with TRBJ2-1; D gene unclear. In germline, CDR1 is SGHVS, CDR2 FQNEAQ. The V end lost 2 bases, the J end lost 0 bases, and 8 bases lay between the germline ends. The CDR3 is 15 residues long.

This clonotype has more than one count but fewer than ten. The chain joins TRBV23-1 to TRBJ2-2; 9 bases fit TRBD1. TRBV23-1 is an open reading frame whose function is uncertain. The CDR3 spans 18 residues. The ends lost 6 bases at V and 1 base at J; junction bases unmatched: 12. The CDR3 region has the DNA TGCGCCAGCAGGGGACAGGGTGAACCACTTTTGAACACCGGGGAGCTGTTTTTT. As protein: CASRGQGEPLLNTGELFF.

The gene calls are TRBV4-3 and TRBJ2-3; D call uncertain. The CDR3 is 15 residues long. V dropped 4 bases and J dropped 4 bases, with 15 bases sitting between them. Germline V lookup: CDR1 LGHNA, CDR2 YSLEER. The CDR3 here is CASSLLRASADTQYF. The CDR3 coding sequence is TGCGCCAGCAGCCTCCTGCGAGCGTCGGCAGATACGCAGTATTTT.

This chain joins TRBV7-9 and TRBJ1-6; D gene ambiguous. CDR1 is SEHNR and CDR2 is FQNEAQ in the germline V gene (reference sequence). The length of the CDR3 is 13 residues. The V end lost 2 bases, the J end lost 9 bases, and 8 bases lay between the germline ends. The CDR3 protein is CASSLLLGSPLHF. In DNA form, the CDR3 reads TGTGCCAGCAGCTTACTTCTTGGTTCACCCCTCCACTTT.

This clonotype was seen a few times. The V gene is TRBV20-1, the J gene TRBJ1-1; perhaps TRBD1 as D (5 bases). Trimming shortened V by 1 base and J by 1 base, and 7 bases separated the two germline ends. Germline V gene lookup returns CDR1 DFQATT and CDR2 SNEGSKA (reference sequence). The CDR3 contains 13 residues. The CDR3 region is CSARGDQNTEAFF. In nucleotides, the CDR3 is TGCAGTGCTAGAGGGGACCAGAACACTGAAGCTTTCTTT.

This clonotype was observed many times. The CDR3 sequence is CASSWDRVKDQPQHF. For the CDR3, the DNA is TGTGCCAGCAGTTGGGACAGGGTTAAGGATCAGCCCCAGCATTTT. V gene TRBV6-2 or TRBV6-3 combines with J gene TRBJ1-5; 9 bases line up with TRBD1. The CDR3 consists of 15 residues. CDR1 and CDR2 (germline): MNHEY, SVGEGT. The junction had 6 bases not matched to a gene; V was cut back by 4 bases and J by 5 bases.

This clonotype was seen at least ten times. The chain recombines TRBV10-2 with TRBJ2-7; D might be TRBD2 (7 bases). Between the trimmed V and J ends, which lost 1 base and 4 bases, there was a span of 14 bases. The CDR3 extends over 15 amino acids. Germline V CDR1 and CDR2: WSHSY, SAAADI. The CDR3 sequence is CASSEWRGGVYEQYF. CDR3 coding DNA: TGCGCCAGCAGTGAGTGGAGGGGGGGCGTGTACGAGCAGTACTTC.

This clonotype was recorded a few times. This sequence joins TRBV5-4 and TRBJ2-2; TRBD1 agrees at 7 bases. This CDR3 spans 14 amino acids. Germline V gene data show CDR1 as SGHNT and CDR2 as YYREEE (reference sequence). The trim removed 4 bases at V and 5 bases at J, leaving 5 bases unmatched. CDR3 sequence reads: CASSNKTGTGELFF. For the CDR3, the DNA is TGTGCCAGCAGCAACAAGACAGGGACCGGGGAGCTGTTTTTT.

This clonotype was seen only a few times. This rearrangement joins TRBV11-2 to TRBJ2-3; D gene ambiguous. Trimming left V 4 bases short and J 6 bases short, with 14 bases between. CDR1 SGHAT and CDR2 FQNNGV come from the germline V gene. This CDR3 is 14 amino acids long. The CDR3 is CASSSGSAVDTQYF. The CDR3 coding sequence is TGTGCCAGCAGCTCAGGCTCGGCAGTGGATACGCAGTATTTT.

A few counts support this clonotype. The chain combines TRBV3-1 with TRBJ1-2; no clear D. The CDR3 totals 14 residues. V gave up 4 bases and J gave up 0 bases, with 9 bases separating them. The germline gives CDR1 LGHDT, CDR2 YNNKEL (reference sequence). Written as DNA, the CDR3 is TGTGCCAGCAGCCGGGTAGGATCTAACTATGGCTACACCTTC. This codes for CASSRVGSNYGYTF. Full variable domain (remainder filled in from reference TRBV3-1 and TRBJ1-2): DTAVSQTPKYLVTQMGNDKSIKCEQNLGHDTMYWYKQDSKKFLKIMFSYNNKELIINETVPNRFSPKSPDKAHLNLHINSLELGDSAVYFCASSRVGSNYGYTFGSGTRLTVV.

At least ten counts were recorded for this clonotype. This chain joins TRBV11-2 and TRBJ2-6, with D possibly TRBD2 on 6 matching bases. Looked up from germline, CDR1 is SGHAT and CDR2 is FQNNGV. Deletions cut 4 bases from V and 2 bases from J, with 12 bases between. The CDR3 loop spans 16 amino acids. The CDR3 protein is CASSSPRGTGANVLTF. As DNA, the CDR3 is TGTGCCAGCAGCTCCCCCCGGGGGACTGGGGCCAACGTCCTGACTTTC.

The rearrangement links TRBV12-3 or TRBV12-4 to TRBJ2-1; possible D gene TRBD2, 7 bases. Trimming cost V 4 bases and J 9 bases, with 19 bases left between them. CDR3 length: 15 amino acids. CDR3 bases: TGTGCCAGCAGTTCCCCCCGGGGGGCCTTGGGTGAGCAGTTCTTC. It is translated as CASSSPRGALGEQFF.